This is a list of T cell receptor beta chains from one sample in a study of Graves' ophthalmopathy and Graves' hyperthyroidism. TCRdb independently ran MiXCR on the multiplex PCR reads; one entry per CDR3 protein. The sample includes about 1.1 million distinct CDR3 sequences, about 35% seen only once; the top ten take more than 9.5%. Source material: peripheral blood or thyroid tissue (not recorded which). These receptors were collected from an adult man with Graves' hyperthyroidism. The CDR3 runs from the conserved cysteine through the conserved F or W. A D gene is named only where the DNA matches it firmly. Some rows mark clone size as missing; the rest say once, few, many or name a class of expanded clone.

j_call | d_call | v_call | clone_size | cdr3_nt | cdr3_aa
TRBJ2-7 | . | TRBV20-1 | many | TGCAGTGCTAGTGGACAGACTAACTCCTACGAGCAGTACTTC | CSASGQTNSYEQYF
TRBJ2-2 | TRBD1 | TRBV24-1 | many | TGTGCCACCCAATACAGGGGCGGAACGAACACCGGGGAGCTGTTTTTT | CATQYRGGTNTGELFF
TRBJ1-2 | . | TRBV6-5 | . | TGTGCCAGCAGTTACTCCTCCCCAGGGTCTGGCTACACCTTC | CASSYSSPGSGYTF
TRBJ2-2 | TRBD2 | TRBV9 | . | TGTGCCAGCAGCGCCCCGGGACCAAAGCGGGAGACCAGGTGGGGGGACACCGGGGAGCTGTTTTTT | CASSAPGPKRETRWGDTGELFF
TRBJ2-7 | TRBD1 | TRBV20-1 | few | TGCAGTGCTCGGACAGGGGGAACCTCCTACGAGCAGTACTTC | CSARTGGTSYEQYF
TRBJ1-1 | . | TRBV10-3 | many | TGTGCCATCAGTGAGGGCAGGATGAACACTGAAGCTTTCTTT | CAISEGRMNTEAFF
TRBJ2-2 | TRBD2 | TRBV19 | . | TGTGCCAGTATAGCGGGACTATCCCCCGGGGAGCTGTTTTTT | CASIAGLSPGELFF
TRBJ1-2 | . | TRBV7-2 | . | TGTGCCAGCAGCCCTGGGCCAGACCTTAGGTTTGGCTACACCTTC | CASSPGPDLRFGYTF
TRBJ2-5 | TRBD1 | TRBV11-1 | many | TGTGCCAGCACCGCCCAAAGGACAGGGCTGGAGACCCAGTACTTC | CASTAQRTGLETQYF
TRBJ1-1 | . | TRBV6-5 | few | TGTGCCAGCAGTCCCGGGACGATTGGAACTGAAGCTTTCTTT | CASSPGTIGTEAFF
TRBJ1-3 | TRBD1 | TRBV12-3/TRBV12-4 | once | TGTGCCAGCAAGGGACAGGGTCCAGGTGGAAACACCATATATTTT | CASKGQGPGGNTIYF
TRBJ2-5 | TRBD2 | TRBV7-8 | many | TGTGCCAGCGCGGGAGAAGGTGTACGGGAGACCCAGTACTTC | CASAGEGVRETQYF
TRBJ1-1 | TRBD1 | TRBV13 | . | TGCGCCAGCAGCTCGGACAGGCCCTTGAACACTGAAGCTTTCTTT | CASSSDRPLNTEAFF
TRBJ2-7 | TRBD2 | TRBV20-1 | . | TGCAGTGCTAGAGATCTAGCGGGAAGAAACTACGAGCAGTACTTC | CSARDLAGRNYEQYF
TRBJ1-3 | . | TRBV12-3/TRBV12-4 | few | TGTGCCAGCAGTTTTGGTGGGGGGCACTCTGGAAACACCATATATTTT | CASSFGGGHSGNTIYF
TRBJ2-7 | TRBD1 | TRBV20-1 | few | TGCAGTGCTACCACAACCCCCCGGACAGGGAACTCCTACGAGCAGTACTTC | CSATTTPRTGNSYEQYF
TRBJ1-2 | . | TRBV7-2 | many | TGTGCCAGCAGCGGAGGGGACGGACCCTATGGCTACACCTTC | CASSGGDGPYGYTF
TRBJ2-5 | TRBD1 | TRBV12-3/TRBV12-4 | . | TGTGCCAGCAGAAGGGGGGGACAGGGGTTTGCCCAGTACTTC | CASRRGGQGFAQYF
TRBJ1-1 | TRBD1 | TRBV10-3 | many | TGTGCCATCAGTTCCGGGACAGGAGGATTCTTT | CAISSGTGGFF
TRBJ1-2 | . | TRBV28 | many | TGTGCCAGCCAACTCGGGGGGCAGGGGATTCGCTATGGCTACACCTTC | CASQLGGQGIRYGYTF
TRBJ1-4 | TRBD1 | TRBV11-1 | . | TGTGCCAGCAGCTTAGGGGACAGGGGCGGTGAAAAACTGTTTTTT | CASSLGDRGGEKLFF
TRBJ2-1 | . | TRBV2 | . | TGTGCCAGCTCCTCGGGGGCAGTAAACAATGAGCAGTTCTTC | CASSSGAVNNEQFF
TRBJ2-5 | . | TRBV7-2 | . | TGTGCCAGCAGCTCTGTCACTCTGGAGACCCAGTACTTC | CASSSVTLETQYF
TRBJ2-5 | . | TRBV30 | few | TGTGCCTGGAGTTTCCGGGGAGGAGAGACCCAGTACTTC | CAWSFRGGETQYF
TRBJ2-7 | . | TRBV12-3/TRBV12-4 | many | TGTGCCAGCAGACCGTCCGGCCCTATGGACGAGCAGTACTTC | CASRPSGPMDEQYF
TRBJ2-7 | TRBD1 | TRBV9 | . | TGTGCCAGCAGTTCTCCGGGACAGGGGGCTGGGCAGTACTTC | CASSSPGQGAGQYF
TRBJ2-3 | . | TRBV5-4 | . | TGTGCCAGCAGCTTGGACGGTATGGGGAATACGCAGTATTTT | CASSLDGMGNTQYF
TRBJ2-7 | . | TRBV4-3 | many | TGCGCCAGCAGCCAAGATCCGGTCCGGAAGCAGTACTTC | CASSQDPVRKQYF
TRBJ1-5 | . | TRBV20-1 | many | TGCAGTGCTACTGACCCAAATCAGCCCCAGCATTTT | CSATDPNQPQHF
TRBJ1-5 | TRBD1 | TRBV20-1 | many | TGCAGTGCTGCCGGGACAGGGGGTGGCCAGCCCCAGCATTTT | CSAAGTGGGQPQHF
TRBJ2-5 | TRBD1 | TRBV7-9 | . | TGTGCCAGCAGCATGGACAGGGGAGTAAAAGAGACCCAGTACTTC | CASSMDRGVKETQYF
TRBJ2-7 | . | TRBV20-1 | many | TGCAGTGCTAGAGTCGCCAGCTCCTACGAGCAGTACTTC | CSARVASSYEQYF
TRBJ2-7 | . | TRBV29-1 | many | TGCAGCGTTGAAGTGGGGGGCCACGAGCAGTACTTC | CSVEVGGHEQYF
TRBJ1-1 | . | TRBV19 | many | TGTGCCAGTAGCATATTCGGTCATCCGATGAACACTGAAGCTTTCTTT | CASSIFGHPMNTEAFF
TRBJ2-7 | . | TRBV7-9 | many | TGTGCCAGCAGCTTAAAGGGCTACGAGCAGTACTTC | CASSLKGYEQYF
TRBJ1-6 | . | TRBV12-3/TRBV12-4 | . | TGTGCCAGCAGTTTCGGACTGCCAAGCTCCTATAATTCACCCCTCCACTTT | CASSFGLPSSYNSPLHF
TRBJ1-2 | TRBD1 | TRBV7-2 | . | TGTGCCAGCAGCTTAGGCTCCTGGACAGGCTTTGGGGGCTACACCTTC | CASSLGSWTGFGGYTF
TRBJ2-2 | TRBD1 | TRBV2 | . | TGTGCCAGCAGTGTAGGACAGGGGGCGGTCGGGGAGCTGTTTTTT | CASSVGQGAVGELFF
TRBJ2-7 | . | TRBV29-1 | many | TGCAGCGCCGTCAATAGGACTAAATTTTACTACGAGCAGTACTTC | CSAVNRTKFYYEQYF
TRBJ2-5 | TRBD2 | TRBV5-1 | . | TGCGCCAGCAGCTTCTCGGTTAGCGGGAGAGGAGAGACCCAGTACTTC | CASSFSVSGRGETQYF
TRBJ1-6 | . | TRBV7-6 | . | TGTGCCAGCAGCCCACAGGATCACTATAATTCACCCCTCCACTTT | CASSPQDHYNSPLHF
TRBJ1-1 | . | TRBV28 | few | TGTGCCAGCAGTGGGGAATTGACTTTTACTGAAGCTTTCTTT | CASSGELTFTEAFF
TRBJ2-7 | TRBD2 | TRBV20-1 | many | TGCAGTGCGCAGCTTCGGGGGGGCAGGGAGTACGAGCAGTACTTC | CSAQLRGGREYEQYF
TRBJ1-5 | . | TRBV7-8 | many | TGTGCCAGCAGCTTAGATACGGTCAATCAGCCCCAGCATTTT | CASSLDTVNQPQHF
TRBJ1-5 | TRBD1 | TRBV27 | few | TGTGCCAGCGGGACAGACCGAACCCTCAATCAGCCCCAGCATTTT | CASGTDRTLNQPQHF